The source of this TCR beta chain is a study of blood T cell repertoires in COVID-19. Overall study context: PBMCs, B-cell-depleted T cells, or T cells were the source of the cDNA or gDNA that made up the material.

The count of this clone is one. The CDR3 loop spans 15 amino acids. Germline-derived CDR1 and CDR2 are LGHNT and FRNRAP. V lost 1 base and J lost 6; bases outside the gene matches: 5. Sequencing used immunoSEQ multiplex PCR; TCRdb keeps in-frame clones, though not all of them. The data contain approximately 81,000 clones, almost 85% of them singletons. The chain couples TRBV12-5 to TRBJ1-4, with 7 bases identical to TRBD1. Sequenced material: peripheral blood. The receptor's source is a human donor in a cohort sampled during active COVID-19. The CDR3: CASGLGQGEDEKLFF. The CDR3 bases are TGTGCTAGTGGTTTGGGACAGGGAGAAGATGAAAAACTGTTTTTT.